Described below is a single T cell receptor beta chain sequence and its context. As yet, its antigen is unknown. The data were taken from a study of T cell responses to AZD1222 COVID-19 vaccine. Study at large: Pooled in the analysis were second doses at about 4 or about 12 weeks. General study results and limits: Vaccine-associated CD4 TCRs spanned spike, dominant at 160-218 and 743-854. Targets within unmutated variant regions were reportedly found for nearly half of spike-specific TCRs.

Repertoires were generated with immunoSEQ multiplex PCR, while TCRdb's copy carries only in-frame clones and drops some. The sample contains about 190,000 clones, roughly 91% of which appear only once. Trimming at V came to 3 bases and at J to 3 bases, leaving 6 bases not matched to a gene. CDR3 size: 15 residues. Germline CDR1 is SGHKS and CDR2 is YYEKEE (reference sequence). The V and J genes are TRBV5-5 and TRBJ1-2, with 9 bases matching TRBD1. Sequenced material: peripheral blood, taken on day 0 of AZD1222 vaccination. This sequence was found in an adult in good health. The CDR3: CASSSVTGGDYGYTF. CDR3 sequence (DNA): TGTGCCAGCAGCTCGGTGACAGGGGGGGACTATGGCTACACCTTC.